This TCR beta chain was sequenced during a study of T cell repertoires in cytomegalovirus infection. About the study: Use of recently identified HLA-C-restricted and well-studied HLA-B-restricted CMV epitopes was part of the study. Carrying CMV and the relevant HLA type showed in public TCR beta signatures.

Findings and caveats of the study: It was HLA-C-restricted CMV-specific TCR beta clonotypes that dominated the response ex vivo.

Using its own MiXCR run on the reads, TCRdb lists one record per CDR3 protein. The sample contains about 27,000 distinct CDR3 sequences, 19% of which appear only once. This CDR3 region has 15 residues. The ends lost 1 base at V and 5 bases at J; junction bases unmatched: 7. Germline CDR1 is SGHTA and CDR2 is FQGNSA. Notes on this clonotype: What it binds is not known.

The TCR sequence derives from a human donor in good health (CMV status not recorded). Some clones in this sample may be carry-over from other donors' samples. Sequenced material: CD8+ T cells from cultured PBMCs, taken from culture after CMV antigen stimulation. The V call is TRBV7-2, the J call TRBJ1-2; TRBD1 matches at 7 bases. The CDR3 DNA is TGTGCCAGCAGCTTAGGAAGCCAGGGGGTTTATGGCTACACCTTC. It codes for CASSLGSQGVYGYTF.